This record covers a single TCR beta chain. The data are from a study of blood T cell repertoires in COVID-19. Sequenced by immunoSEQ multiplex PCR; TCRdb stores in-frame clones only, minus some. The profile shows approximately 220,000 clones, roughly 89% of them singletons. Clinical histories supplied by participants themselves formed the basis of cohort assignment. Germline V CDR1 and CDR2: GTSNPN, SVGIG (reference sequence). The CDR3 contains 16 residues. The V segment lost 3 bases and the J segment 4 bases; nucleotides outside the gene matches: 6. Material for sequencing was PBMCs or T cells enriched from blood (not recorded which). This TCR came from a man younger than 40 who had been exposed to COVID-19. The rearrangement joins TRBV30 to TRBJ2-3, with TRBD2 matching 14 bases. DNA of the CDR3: TGTGCCTGGAGCCGGACTAGCGGGGGGCAGGCAGATACGCAGTATTTT. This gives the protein CAWSRTSGGQADTQYF. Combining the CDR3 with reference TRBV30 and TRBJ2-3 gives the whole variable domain SQTIHQWPATLVQPVGSPLSLECTVEGTSNPNLYWYRQAAGRGLQLLFYSVGIGQISSEVPQNLSASRPQDRQFILSSKKLLLSDSGFYLCAWSRTSGGQADTQYFGPGTRLTVL.